This T cell receptor (beta chain) was retrieved from a study of blood T cell repertoires in COVID-19. Patients at the Seattle site were enrolled during active infection and followed longitudinally. TCRdb's table, derived via immunoSEQ multiplex PCR, lists solely in-frame clones and lacks some. The table shows about 230,000 clones, with about nine tenths occurring only once. The junction had 3 bases not matched to a gene; V was cut back by 3 bases and J by 0 bases. CDR3 size: 17 residues. The germline CDR1 and CDR2 sequences are SGHRS and YFSETQ. This clone was seen once. This receptor was identified in a man aged 45-65 years with COVID-19, enrolled during active disease. The sample consisted of peripheral blood. The chain uses TRBV5-1 and TRBJ2-3; 14 bases are shared with TRBD2. DNA of the CDR3: TGCGCCAGCAGCTACGGACTAGCGGGGGGCAGCACAGATACGCAGTATTTT. It encodes CASSYGLAGGSTDTQYF.